The rows below give T cell receptor beta chains drawn from one sample of a study of resident and recirculating memory T cells in vitiligo. Repertoires were generated with immunoSEQ multiplex PCR, while TCRdb's copy carries only in-frame clones and drops some. Of tens of thousands of clones in the sample, just over 90% were seen once. The sample was blood. The receptors here all came from a male donor with vitiligo. The CDR3 runs from the conserved cysteine through the conserved F or W. D genes are given only for firm matches. Size is stated for part of the rows, as once, few or many counts, or as a class when the clone is expanded.

cdr3_nt	cdr3_aa	clone_size	v_call	d_call	j_call
TGTGCCAGTAGTACACGCGGACAGGGGCGGGACGAGCAGTACTTC	CASSTRGQGRDEQYF	few	TRBV19	TRBD1	TRBJ2-7
TGTGCCAGCAGTTTGGGGGGGGGCTATGGCTACACCTTC	CASSLGGGYGYTF	.	TRBV27	.	TRBJ1-2
TGTGCCAGTACGGACAGGGGGCTTTTTGGAAACACCATATATTTT	CASTDRGLFGNTIYF	.	TRBV19	TRBD1	TRBJ1-3
TGTGCCAGCAGTTACTCGCGGGAGGGCCTCTACAATGAGCAGTTCTTC	CASSYSREGLYNEQFF	.	TRBV6-5	TRBD2	TRBJ2-1
TGTGCCAGCAGTTTCCTCGGGGGGGAGAGTGGCTACACCTTC	CASSFLGGESGYTF	.	TRBV27	.	TRBJ1-2
TGTGCCAGCAGCTTAAGGGGCGGGAGGGAATACGAGCAGTACTTC	CASSLRGGREYEQYF	.	TRBV7-2	TRBD2	TRBJ2-7
TGTGCCAGCAGCGTAGAAGCAGGGGAAGGGGCCCAGTACTTC	CASSVEAGEGAQYF	.	TRBV9	.	TRBJ2-5
TGTGCCAGCAGCCCAAGGGGTGGGGACAGGGAGTTCTTC	CASSPRGGDREFF	.	TRBV7-3	TRBD1	TRBJ2-1
TGTGCCAGCTCACCCGGGACAACTAATGAAAAACTGTTTTTT	CASSPGTTNEKLFF	.	TRBV18	.	TRBJ1-4
TGTGCCAGCACCTCCGGGGGGAAACTGTTTTTT	CASTSGGKLFF	.	TRBV27	.	TRBJ1-4
TGTGCCAGTAGTATAGCCCAGGGCGGCCAGCCCCAGCATTTT	CASSIAQGGQPQHF	.	TRBV19	.	TRBJ1-5
TGTGCCAGCTCACCAAGAGACCCGGACAGTTACACAGATACGCAGTATTTT	CASSPRDPDSYTDTQYF	.	TRBV18	.	TRBJ2-3
TGTGCCAGCAGGCCTTCAGGGATAACTAATGAAAAACTGTTTTTT	CASRPSGITNEKLFF	.	TRBV11-2	.	TRBJ1-4
TGTGCCAGCAGCTTATTGACTAGCGGTTACAATGAGCAGTTCTTC	CASSLLTSGYNEQFF	.	TRBV5-6	TRBD2	TRBJ2-1
TGTGCCAGTAACCCACTGCGTGGGACAGGGGGCTTTAACTATGGCTACACCTTC	CASNPLRGTGGFNYGYTF	.	TRBV19	TRBD1	TRBJ1-2
TGTGCCAGCAGTTTAAGTTCCGGGACAGCCTCCTACGAGCAGTACTTC	CASSLSSGTASYEQYF	.	TRBV27	TRBD1	TRBJ2-7
TGTGCCATCAGGACAGGGGATACGCAGTATTTT	CAIRTGDTQYF	.	TRBV10-3	TRBD1	TRBJ2-3
TGTGCCAGCAGCAACCGAGCGGGAGGACCGAAGGGCATCGCAGATACGCAGTATTTT	CASSNRAGGPKGIADTQYF	once	TRBV21-1	.	TRBJ2-3
TGTGCCAGCAGCCGAGGACAGGGGGCGGGAGAGACCCAGTACTTC	CASSRGQGAGETQYF	once	TRBV7-7	TRBD1	TRBJ2-5
TGCGCCAGCAGCTCCCGGACTAGCGGGGTAGCTCTAGCCAAAAACATTCAGTACTTC	CASSSRTSGVALAKNIQYF	.	TRBV5-1	TRBD2	TRBJ2-4
TGCGCCAGCAGCCAAGCCCCTAACTCAGATACGCAGTATTTT	CASSQAPNSDTQYF	.	TRBV4-3	.	TRBJ2-3
TGTGCCAGTAGTTTCGACAGTCAGTTCTACGAGCAGTACTTC	CASSFDSQFYEQYF	.	TRBV19	.	TRBJ2-7
TGCGCCAGCAGCCAAGTTCGGGGACTGGCCGAGCAGTACTTC	CASSQVRGLAEQYF	.	TRBV4-1	.	TRBJ2-7
TGTGCCACCTCGACAGGGCGGAACACTGAAGCTTTCTTT	CATSTGRNTEAFF	.	TRBV10-3	TRBD1	TRBJ1-1
TGTGCCAGCAGTTTCGTCAGGGGAACGAACGAGCAGTACTTC	CASSFVRGTNEQYF	.	TRBV27	.	TRBJ2-7
TGTGCCAGCAGTGATGGCCCCCGGGGTCTTTCTCTCACAGATACGCAGTATTTT	CASSDGPRGLSLTDTQYF	once	TRBV2	.	TRBJ2-3
TGCGCCAGCAGCCAAGAACAGGCCATGATCACAGATACGCAGTATTTT	CASSQEQAMITDTQYF	.	TRBV4-3	.	TRBJ2-3
TGTGCCAGCAGCCAAACAGGGCTCGCCTACGAGCAGTACTTC	CASSQTGLAYEQYF	once	TRBV13	.	TRBJ2-7
TGTGCCGGAGCCCTTTACAATGAGCAGTTCTTC	CAGALYNEQFF	.	TRBV7-9	.	TRBJ2-1
TGTGCCAGCAGTTCGTCGGGACTAGCGCAAGAGACCCAGTACTTC	CASSSSGLAQETQYF	once	TRBV28	TRBD2	TRBJ2-5
TGTGCCAGCAGTGACGGGCAGACAAACAATGAGCAGTTCTTC	CASSDGQTNNEQFF	.	TRBV6-4	.	TRBJ2-1
TGTGCCAGCAGTCAGGGGGCCTACTACAATGAGCAGTTCTTC	CASSQGAYYNEQFF	.	TRBV28	TRBD1	TRBJ2-1
TGCGCCAGCAGCTTGGGGTCCGGGGCCAAAAACATTCAGTACTTC	CASSLGSGAKNIQYF	.	TRBV5-1	.	TRBJ2-4
TGTGCCAGCAGCGTGCCTACTAGCGGGAGTCTGTTCTTC	CASSVPTSGSLFF	.	TRBV9	TRBD2	TRBJ2-1
TGTGCCAGCTCACCCCGGGGAGCCTACGAGCAGTACTTC	CASSPRGAYEQYF	.	TRBV18	.	TRBJ2-7
TGTGCCAGCAGCCCCTGGACTTCTACCTACGAGCAGTACTTC	CASSPWTSTYEQYF	.	TRBV7-9	.	TRBJ2-7
TGTGCCAGCAGCTTGGTTCCCCCTATTTACTCCTACAATGAGCAGTTCTTC	CASSLVPPIYSYNEQFF	.	TRBV5-5	.	TRBJ2-1
TGTGCCAGCAGAGCATTGAACACTGAAGCTTTCTTT	CASRALNTEAFF	few	TRBV25-1	.	TRBJ1-1
TGCGCCAGCAGAGGGGCTAGCGGGAGTTCGGGCACAGATACGCAGTATTTT	CASRGASGSSGTDTQYF	.	TRBV4-1	TRBD2	TRBJ2-3
TGTGCCAGCAGCCTCCGGGATACGGCGAACACCGGGGAGCTGTTTTTT	CASSLRDTANTGELFF	.	TRBV7-9	.	TRBJ2-2
TGTGCCAGCAGTGAACAGGGTCGAACTGAAGCTTTCTTT	CASSEQGRTEAFF	.	TRBV2	.	TRBJ1-1
TGCGCCAGCAGCATCAGACTCGTTGATAGCTCCTACGAGCAGTACTTC	CASSIRLVDSSYEQYF	.	TRBV23-1	.	TRBJ2-7
TGTGCCAGCAGCCGATACGAACAGGGCTCTAATACTGAAGCTTTCTTT	CASSRYEQGSNTEAFF	.	TRBV5-6	.	TRBJ1-1
TGTGCCAGCACCAATTCTGGGGCCAACGTCCTGACTTTC	CASTNSGANVLTF	.	TRBV25-1	.	TRBJ2-6
TGTGCCAGTAGTACCGGGGGACAGGTCTATGGCTACACCTTC	CASSTGGQVYGYTF	.	TRBV19	TRBD1	TRBJ1-2
TGTGCCAGCTCTAGCCGGGGGTCTGGGGCCAACGTCCTGACTTTC	CASSSRGSGANVLTF	.	TRBV9	.	TRBJ2-6
TGTGCCAGCAGTTACTCCCGCGAGCAGTACTTC	CASSYSREQYF	.	TRBV6-6	.	TRBJ2-7
TGTGCCAGCAGCCGTCGAATCGGACAGGGGGCCAATGAGCAGTTCTTC	CASSRRIGQGANEQFF	.	TRBV7-3	TRBD1	TRBJ2-1
TGTGCCAGCAGCTTAGGGCAGGGGGCAATTTCCCCCCAGCATTTT	CASSLGQGAISPQHF	few	TRBV7-2	TRBD1	TRBJ1-5
TGTGCCAGCACCGGCGGGAGAAGGTACACCGGGGAGCTGTTTTTT	CASTGGRRYTGELFF	.	TRBV9	TRBD2	TRBJ2-2
TGCGCCAGCAGCCATGACCAGGGGACGGAAGCTTTCTTT	CASSHDQGTEAFF	.	TRBV4-3	.	TRBJ1-1
TGTGCCGCGGGGGGTATTGGCACTGAAGCTTTCTTT	CAAGGIGTEAFF	.	TRBV28	.	TRBJ1-1
TGTGCCAGCAGCTTCGTTCCGGGGGGCCCACCCTACGAGCAGTACTTC	CASSFVPGGPPYEQYF	once	TRBV5-6	.	TRBJ2-7